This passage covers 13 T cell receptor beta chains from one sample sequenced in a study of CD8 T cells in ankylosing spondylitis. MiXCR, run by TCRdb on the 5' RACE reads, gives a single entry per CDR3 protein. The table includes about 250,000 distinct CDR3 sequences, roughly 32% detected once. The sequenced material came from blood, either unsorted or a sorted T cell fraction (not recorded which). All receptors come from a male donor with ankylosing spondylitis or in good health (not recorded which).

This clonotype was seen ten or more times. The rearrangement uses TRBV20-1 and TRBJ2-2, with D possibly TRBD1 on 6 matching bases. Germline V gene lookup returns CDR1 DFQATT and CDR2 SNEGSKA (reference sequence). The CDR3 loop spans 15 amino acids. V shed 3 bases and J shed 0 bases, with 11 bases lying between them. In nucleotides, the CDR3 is TGCAGTGCTAGGGGGGCAGCGACGAACACCGGGGAGCTGTTTTTT. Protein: CSARGAATNTGELFF.

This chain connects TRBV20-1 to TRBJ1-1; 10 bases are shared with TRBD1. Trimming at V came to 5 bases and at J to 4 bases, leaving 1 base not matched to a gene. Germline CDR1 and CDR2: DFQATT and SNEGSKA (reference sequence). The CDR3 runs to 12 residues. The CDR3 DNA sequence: TGCAGTGCTGGACAGGGGGTCACTGAAGCTTTCTTT. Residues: CSAGQGVTEAFF.

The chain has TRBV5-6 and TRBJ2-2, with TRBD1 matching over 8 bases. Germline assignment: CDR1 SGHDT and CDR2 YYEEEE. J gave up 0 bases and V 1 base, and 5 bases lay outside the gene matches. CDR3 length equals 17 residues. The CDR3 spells CASSLLRTGTNTGELFF. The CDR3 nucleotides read TGTGCCAGCAGCTTGTTAAGGACAGGGACGAACACCGGGGAGCTGTTTTTT.

CDR3: CASSLNHSEETQYF. The CDR3 DNA is TGTGCCAGCAGCTTGAACCACAGCGAAGAGACCCAGTACTTC. The rearrangement uses TRBV21-1 and TRBJ2-5. TRBV21-1 is listed as a pseudogene. The CDR3 loop spans 14 amino acids.

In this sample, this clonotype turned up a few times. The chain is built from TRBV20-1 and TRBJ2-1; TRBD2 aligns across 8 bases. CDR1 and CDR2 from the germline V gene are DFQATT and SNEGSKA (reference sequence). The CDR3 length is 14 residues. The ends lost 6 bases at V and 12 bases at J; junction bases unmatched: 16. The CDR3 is CSALQAGAVGGQFF. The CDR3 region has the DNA TGCAGTGCCCTCCAAGCGGGGGCAGTGGGGGGGCAGTTCTTC.

CDR3 in DNA: TGCGCCAGCAGCTGGAGACAGGTCTACACAGATACGCAGTATTTT. It codes for CASSWRQVYTDTQYF. This sequence joins TRBV5-1 and TRBJ2-3, with D possibly TRBD1 on 6 matching bases. Germline CDR1 is SGHRS and CDR2 is YFSETQ. V lost 3 bases, J lost 2 bases, and 13 bases lay in between. This CDR3 has 15 residues.

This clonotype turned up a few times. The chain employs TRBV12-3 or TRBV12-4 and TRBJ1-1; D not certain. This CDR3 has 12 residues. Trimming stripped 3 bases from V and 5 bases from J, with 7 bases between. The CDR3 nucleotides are TGTGCCAGCAGTTTCGTCGGGACTGAAGCTTTCTTT. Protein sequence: CASSFVGTEAFF.

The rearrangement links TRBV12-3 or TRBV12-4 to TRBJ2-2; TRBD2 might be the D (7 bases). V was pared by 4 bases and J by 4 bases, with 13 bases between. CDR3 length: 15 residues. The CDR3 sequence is CASSSRGAATGELFF. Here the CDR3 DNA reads TGTGCCAGCAGTTCTCGGGGGGCCGCCACCGGGGAGCTGTTTTTT.

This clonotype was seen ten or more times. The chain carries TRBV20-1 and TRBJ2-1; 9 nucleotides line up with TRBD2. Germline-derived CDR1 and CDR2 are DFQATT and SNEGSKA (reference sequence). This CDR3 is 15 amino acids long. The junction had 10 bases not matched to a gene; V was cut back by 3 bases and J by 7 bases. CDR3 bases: TGCAGTGCTAGGGCCGTGGCGGGGGGGTCAAATGAGCAGTTCTTC. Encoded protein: CSARAVAGGSNEQFF.

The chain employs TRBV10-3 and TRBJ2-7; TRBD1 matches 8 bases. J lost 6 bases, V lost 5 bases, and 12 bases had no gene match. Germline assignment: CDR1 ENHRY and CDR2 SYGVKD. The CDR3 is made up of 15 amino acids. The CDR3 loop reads CAISYRQGKAGEQYF. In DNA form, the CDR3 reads TGTGCCATCAGTTACAGACAGGGGAAAGCGGGCGAGCAGTACTTC.

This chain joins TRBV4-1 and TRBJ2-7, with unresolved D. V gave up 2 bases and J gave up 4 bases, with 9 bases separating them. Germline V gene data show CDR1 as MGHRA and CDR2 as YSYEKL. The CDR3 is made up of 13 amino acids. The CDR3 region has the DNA TGCGCCAGCAGCCAATCACCTTCTTACGAGCAGTACTTC. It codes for CASSQSPSYEQYF.

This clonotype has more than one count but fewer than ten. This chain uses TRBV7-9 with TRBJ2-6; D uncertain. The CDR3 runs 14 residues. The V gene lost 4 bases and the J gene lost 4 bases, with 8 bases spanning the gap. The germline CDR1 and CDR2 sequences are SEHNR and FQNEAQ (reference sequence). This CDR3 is CASSSWTGANVLTF. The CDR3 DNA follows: TGTGCCAGCAGCTCCTGGACCGGGGCCAACGTCCTGACTTTC.

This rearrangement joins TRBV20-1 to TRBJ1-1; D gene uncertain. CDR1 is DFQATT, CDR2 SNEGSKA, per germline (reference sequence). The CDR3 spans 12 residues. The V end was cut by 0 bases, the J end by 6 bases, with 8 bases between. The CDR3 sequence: CSARDRGAEAFF. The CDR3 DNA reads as TGCAGTGCTAGAGATCGGGGAGCTGAAGCTTTCTTT.